What follows are 28 T cell receptor beta chains derived from one specimen sequenced in a study of blood T cell repertoires in COVID-19. Data came from immunoSEQ multiplex PCR; TCRdb stores just in-frame clones and leaves some out. Of 65,000 or so clones in the sample, approximately 80% were seen once. The sample taken for sequencing was peripheral blood. The receptors stem from a man between 25 and 39 years old with COVID-19, enrolled during active disease.

The chain employs TRBV30 and TRBJ1-1, with unresolved D. The CDR3 runs 11 residues. V lost 0 bases, J lost 7 bases, and 6 bases lay in between. The germline CDR1 and CDR2 sequences are GTSNPN and SVGIG (reference sequence). The CDR3 loop is CAWSVQVEAFF. The CDR3 DNA is TGTGCCTGGAGTGTACAAGTTGAAGCTTTCTTT.

The genes are TRBV28 and TRBJ2-7; 8 nucleotides agree with TRBD2. The germline V gene encodes CDR1 MDHEN and CDR2 SYDVKM. J gave up 2 bases and V 7 bases, and 7 bases lay outside the gene matches. This CDR3 is built from 14 residues. CDR3 protein: CASIPSGGPYEQYF. The CDR3 DNA is TGTGCCAGCATTCCTTCGGGAGGGCCCTACGAGCAGTACTTC. The full variable domain, rest sourced from reference TRBV28 and TRBJ2-7, is DVKVTQSSRYLVKRTGEKVFLECVQDMDHENMFWYRQDPGLGLRLIYFSYDVKMKEKGDIPEGYSVSREKKERFSLILESASTNQTSMYLCASIPSGGPYEQYFGPGTRLTVT.

V usage is TRBV18 and J usage is TRBJ2-2, with 7 positions matching TRBD2. J lost 0 bases, V lost 2 bases, and 18 bases had no gene match. Germline CDR1 KGHSH, CDR2 LQKENI. The CDR3 runs 21 residues. CDR3 protein: CASSPTGRREVRNSNTGELFF. The DNA for the CDR3 is TGTGCCAGCTCACCAACCGGGAGGAGGGAGGTGAGAAACTCGAACACCGGGGAGCTGTTTTTT.

The rearrangement joins TRBV7-9 to TRBJ1-3; D call uncertain. The CDR3 is 11 amino acids. Trimming took 5 bases from V and 8 from J, leaving 7 bases between them. Germline CDR1 and CDR2: SEHNR and FQNEAQ (reference sequence). CDR3 amino acids: CASSISDTIYF. The CDR3, as DNA: TGTGCCAGCAGCATCAGTGACACCATATATTTT.

The chain links TRBV27 to TRBJ1-2, with D perhaps TRBD1 (5 bases). Germline V gives CDR1 MNHEY, CDR2 SMNVEV (reference sequence). The CDR3 spans 14 residues. V lost 6 bases to trimming and J lost 3 bases, with 14 bases between them. CDR3 residues: CASSSPGGYYGYTF. In nucleotides, the CDR3 is TGTGCCAGCAGCTCGCCGGGGGGTTACTATGGCTACACCTTC.

This clone has just a few counts. The rearrangement uses TRBV4-3 and TRBJ1-6, with D possibly matching TRBD1 (6 bases). V was clipped by 1 base and J by 10 bases, with 20 bases between them. The CDR3 extends over 17 amino acids. Germline V lookup: CDR1 LGHNA, CDR2 YSLEER. The CDR3 here is CASSQGLGSQGSSPLHF. CDR3 sequence (DNA): TGCGCCAGCAGCCAAGGTTTGGGTAGCCAGGGGTCCTCACCCCTCCACTTT.

The genes are TRBV6-5 and TRBJ2-1; 7 bases agree with TRBD2. The germline CDR1 and CDR2 sequences are MNHEY and SVGAGI. The CDR3 sequence is 13 residues long. V was clipped by 7 bases and J by 14 bases; unmatched bases: 14. CDR3 loop: CASTRPGSGTEFF. The DNA for the CDR3 is TGTGCCAGCACCCGCCCAGGAAGCGGGACTGAGTTCTTC.

The rearrangement joins TRBV5-6 to TRBJ1-1; TRBD1 agrees at 9 bases. Germline V lookup: CDR1 SGHDT, CDR2 YYEEEE. J gave up 8 bases and V 1 base, and 12 bases lay outside the gene matches. CDR3 size: 16 residues. This chain's CDR3 is CASSLPHTGGASEAFF. DNA of the CDR3: TGTGCCAGCAGCTTGCCCCACACAGGGGGCGCCTCCGAAGCTTTCTTT.

The chain employs TRBV7-9 and TRBJ1-3, with D hard to call. The CDR3 extends over 15 amino acids. V was trimmed by 1 base and J by 5 bases, leaving 12 bases between them. The V gene's germline CDR1 is SEHNR and CDR2 FQNEAQ (reference sequence). The CDR3 sequence: CASSLELVPRNTIYF. The CDR3 bases are TGTGCCAGCAGCTTAGAACTAGTCCCACGAAACACCATATATTTT.

This clone has only a few counts. This chain uses TRBV27 with TRBJ2-6; the D gene is possibly TRBD1 (5 bases). The CDR3 spans 18 residues. Trimming removed 0 bases at V and 0 bases at J, with 12 bases between. The germline gives CDR1 MNHEY, CDR2 SMNVEV (reference sequence). CDR3 residues: CASSLSRQGNSGANVLTF. CDR3 DNA sequence: TGTGCCAGCAGTTTATCGCGTCAGGGAAACTCTGGGGCCAACGTCCTGACTTTC. The variable domain in full, completed from reference TRBV27 and TRBJ2-6, reads EAQVTQNPRYLITVTGKKLTVTCSQNMNHEYMSWYRQDPGLGLRQIYYSMNVEVTDKGDVPEGYKVSRKEKRNFPLILESPSPNQTSLYFCASSLSRQGNSGANVLTFGAGSRLTVL.

The V gene is TRBV19, the J gene TRBJ2-3; 7 positions agree with TRBD1. CDR1 and CDR2 from the germline V gene are LNHDA and SQIVND (reference sequence). This CDR3 is built from 13 residues. Trimming at V came to 4 bases and at J to 6 bases, leaving 4 bases not matched to a gene. The CDR3 bases are TGTGCCAGTAGTACACAGACAGGGGATACGCAGTATTTT. This sequence encodes CASSTQTGDTQYF.

The chain combines TRBV12-3 or TRBV12-4 with TRBJ1-2; D is undetermined. Trimming removed 5 bases at V and 3 bases at J, with 10 bases between. The CDR3 sequence is 13 residues long. DNA for the CDR3: TGTGCCAGCAGTGGAGGACGGTACTATGGCTACACCTTC. It specifies CASSGGRYYGYTF.

The CDR3 region has the DNA TGTGCCAGCAAGGTCGGCAGGGGCACAGATACGCAGTATTTT. Protein sequence: CASKVGRGTDTQYF. This sequence joins TRBV2 and TRBJ2-3; possible D gene TRBD1, 5 bases. V dropped 7 bases and J dropped 1 base, with 12 bases sitting between them. Germline V lookup: CDR1 SNHLY, CDR2 FYNNEI. The CDR3 is 14 amino acids.

The chain carries TRBV18 and TRBJ2-3, with D possibly matching TRBD2 (6 bases). The V end was cut by 5 bases, the J end by 6 bases, with 12 bases between. In germline, CDR1 is KGHSH, CDR2 LQKENI. CDR3 length equals 13 residues. The CDR3 spells CASSSGAVDTQYF. The CDR3 DNA sequence: TGTGCCAGCTCATCGGGAGCCGTCGATACGCAGTATTTT.

J is TRBJ1-5 and V is TRBV28; 8 bases map to TRBD1. Germline-derived CDR1 and CDR2 are MDHEN and SYDVKM. The length of the CDR3 is 16 residues. The J segment lost 0 bases and the V segment lost 6 bases, leaving 7 bases of the junction unmatched. CDR3 DNA sequence: TGTGCCAGCAGGTCAATCCAGGGGGCTAGCAATCAGCCCCAGCATTTT. Translating gives CASRSIQGASNQPQHF. Using reference TRBV28 and TRBJ1-5 for the parts outside the CDR3, the full variable domain is DVKVTQSSRYLVKRTGEKVFLECVQDMDHENMFWYRQDPGLGLRLIYFSYDVKMKEKGDIPEGYSVSREKKERFSLILESASTNQTSMYLCASRSIQGASNQPQHFGDGTRLSIL.

The CDR3 DNA follows: TGCGCCAGCAGCTCTCAACAGGGGAACACTGAAGCTTTCTTT. Its translation: CASSSQQGNTEAFF. The chain combines TRBV5-1 with TRBJ1-1, with TRBD1 as a possible D gene (6 bases). Trimming pared 3 bases from V and 1 base from J, leaving 10 bases between. Germline V gene data show CDR1 as SGHRS and CDR2 as YFSETQ. This CDR3 has 14 amino acids.

The chain is built from TRBV2 and TRBJ2-4; the D gene is possibly TRBD1 (7 bases). V gave up 8 bases and J gave up 7 bases, with 30 bases separating them. CDR3 length: 18 amino acids. Germline loops: CDR1 SNHLY, CDR2 FYNNEI. In nucleotides, the CDR3 is TGTGCCAGCTCCATCCAAGGGACAGCGAGTTTAGGGAGGAACATTCAGTACTTC. Amino acids: CASSIQGTASLGRNIQYF.

The chain has TRBV11-3 and TRBJ2-1; D remains ambiguous. Trimming shortened V by 3 bases and J by 9 bases, and 12 bases separated the two germline ends. This CDR3 contains 13 residues. The germline V gene has CDR1 SGHNT and CDR2 YENEEA. Written as DNA, the CDR3 is TGTGCCAGCAGCTTTATTGGAGTTGGTGAGCAGTTCTTC. This translates into CASSFIGVGEQFF.

This clone was counted a few times. The chain carries TRBV19 and TRBJ2-7; D is uncertain. Trimming removed 5 bases from V and 0 bases from J, with 8 bases in between. This CDR3 is 13 amino acids long. Germline CDR1 is LNHDA and CDR2 is SQIVND (reference sequence). The CDR3 DNA follows: TGTGCCAGTAGTCCTTCCCGCTCCTACGAGCAGTACTTC. It translates to CASSPSRSYEQYF.

This chain joins TRBV28 and TRBJ2-2; 8 bases align to TRBD2. After removal of 6 bases from V and 4 bases from J, the junction contained 10 bases not matched to a gene. Per the germline V gene, CDR1 is MDHEN and CDR2 is SYDVKM. This CDR3 is built from 16 residues. Written as DNA, the CDR3 is TGTGCCAGCAGCCGAATCGAGCGGGAGAGCACCGGGGAGCTGTTTTTT. As protein: CASSRIERESTGELFF.

J is TRBJ2-3 and V is TRBV6-4, with a weak D call TRBD1 (5 bases). V gave up 4 bases and J gave up 2 bases, with 7 bases separating them. The CDR3 totals 13 residues. Per the germline V gene, CDR1 is MRHNA and CDR2 is SNTAGT. As DNA, the CDR3 is TGTGCCAGCAGTGGGACAAACACAGATACGCAGTATTTT. It yields the protein CASSGTNTDTQYF.

The chain recombines TRBV18 with TRBJ1-5; tentative D call: TRBD1 (6 bases). Germline V gene data show CDR1 as KGHSH and CDR2 as LQKENI. This CDR3 region has 16 residues. V was trimmed by 6 bases and J by 0 bases, leaving 15 bases between them. For the CDR3, the DNA is TGTGCCAGCTCGTTACAGGGTAGGGTTAGCAATCAGCCCCAGCATTTT. Its translation: CASSLQGRVSNQPQHF.

Of note for this clone: The CDR3 ends on some other residue instead of the conserved phenylalanine or tryptophan, so this is likely a read error. CDR3 nucleotides: TGTGCCAGCAGCCCGCGGCCTGGTGGACTTAATGAAAAACTGTTTTCT. This gives the protein CASSPRPGGLNEKLFS. V is TRBV9 and J is TRBJ1-4, with D hard to call. Trimming left V 4 bases short and J 4 bases short, with 17 bases between. CDR1 and CDR2 from the germline V gene are SGDLS and YYNGEE. CDR3 length equals 16 residues.

The chain couples TRBV19 to TRBJ1-3; 7 bases agree with TRBD1. The CDR3 is 14 residues long. In germline, CDR1 is LNHDA, CDR2 SQIVND (reference sequence). J was trimmed by 4 bases and V by 5 bases; bases with no gene match: 5. CDR3 region: CASSPTDRGNTIYF. The CDR3 DNA reads TGTGCCAGTAGTCCAACGGACAGGGGAAACACCATATATTTT.

This chain links TRBV14 with TRBJ2-3; TRBD1 aligns across 7 bases. Germline CDR1 and CDR2: SGHDN and FVKESK. The ends lost 3 bases at V and 0 bases at J; junction bases unmatched: 3. CDR3 length equals 15 residues. CDR3 amino acids: CASSQGTVSTDTQYF. CDR3 nucleotides: TGTGCCAGCAGCCAGGGGACAGTAAGCACAGATACGCAGTATTTT. Together with reference TRBV14 and TRBJ2-3, the CDR3 gives the full variable domain: EAGVTQFPSHSVIEKGQTVTLRCDPISGHDNLYWYRRVMGKEIKFLLHFVKESKQDESGMPNNRFLAERTGGTYSTLKVQPAELEDSGVYFCASSQGTVSTDTQYFGPGTRLTVL.

This clone was found a few times. DNA of the CDR3: TGCAGTGCTAGTTCGGGACAGGGACTTGCAACTAATGAAAAACTGTTTTTT. Translated: CSASSGQGLATNEKLFF. The rearrangement links TRBV20-1 to TRBJ1-4, with 9 bases fitting TRBD1. V was clipped by 3 bases and J by 0 bases; unmatched bases: 8. CDR1 and CDR2 from the germline V gene are DFQATT and SNEGSKA (reference sequence). The CDR3 has 17 amino acids.

The chain is built from TRBV7-8 and TRBJ1-1, with D perhaps matching TRBD1 (5 bases). The CDR3 contains 13 residues. Trimming took 2 bases from V and 13 from J, leaving 17 bases between them. Germline loops: CDR1 SGHVS, CDR2 FQNEAQ. Here the CDR3 DNA reads TGTGCCAGCAGCTTAAATATTGGGGCCCTTGGTTTCTTT. Protein: CASSLNIGALGFF.

The genes are TRBV6-5 and TRBJ2-3, with 7 bases lining up with TRBD1. This CDR3 spans 16 amino acids. Per the germline V gene, CDR1 is MNHEY and CDR2 is SVGAGI. Trimming took 2 bases from V and 3 from J; bases not matched to a gene: 8. The CDR3 region has the DNA TGTGCCAGCAGTTACAGGGGGCAGAGGGGAACAGATACGCAGTATTTT. Its translation is CASSYRGQRGTDTQYF.